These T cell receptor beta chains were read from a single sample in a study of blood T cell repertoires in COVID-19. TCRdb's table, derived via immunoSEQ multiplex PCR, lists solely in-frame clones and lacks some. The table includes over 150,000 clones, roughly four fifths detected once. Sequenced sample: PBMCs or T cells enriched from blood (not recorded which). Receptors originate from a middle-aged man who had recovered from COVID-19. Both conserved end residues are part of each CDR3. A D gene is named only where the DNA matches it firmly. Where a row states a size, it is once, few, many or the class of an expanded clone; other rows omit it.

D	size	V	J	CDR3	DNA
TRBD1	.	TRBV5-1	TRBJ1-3	CASSLDRAGNTIYF	TGCGCCAGCAGCTTAGACAGGGCTGGAAACACCATATATTTT
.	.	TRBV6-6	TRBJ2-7	CASSYSILRGSDEQYF	TGTGCCAGCAGTTACTCGATCTTAAGGGGCTCGGACGAGCAGTACTTC
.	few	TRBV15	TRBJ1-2	CATSGGRGAGGYTF	TGTGCCACCAGCGGGGGGCGGGGGGCCGGTGGCTACACCTTC
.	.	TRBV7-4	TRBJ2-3	CASSLVSTEGTSTDTQYF	TGTGCCAGCAGCTTAGTATCGACAGAGGGGACATCGACAGATACGCAGTATTTT
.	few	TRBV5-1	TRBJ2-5	CASSLEPLGSQYF	TGCGCCAGCAGCTTGGAGCCCCTCGGGAGCCAGTACTTC
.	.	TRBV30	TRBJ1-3	CAWATTFSGNTIYF	TGTGCCTGGGCTACGACTTTCTCTGGAAACACCATATATTTT
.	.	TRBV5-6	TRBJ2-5	CASSPDSWETQYF	TGTGCCAGCAGCCCGGACAGTTGGGAAACCCAGTACTTC
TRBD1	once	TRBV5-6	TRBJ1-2	CASSLGQAFYGYTF	TGTGCCAGCAGCTTAGGACAGGCTTTCTATGGCTACACCTTC
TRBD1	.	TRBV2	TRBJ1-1	CASIRSAGQGYTEAFF	TGTGCCAGCATCAGGTCCGCGGGACAGGGGTACACTGAAGCTTTCTTT
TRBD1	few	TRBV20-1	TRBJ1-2	CSASGDRGLYGYTF	TGCAGTGCTAGTGGGGACAGGGGGCTCTATGGCTACACCTTC
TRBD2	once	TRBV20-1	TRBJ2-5	CSASRTSDETQYF	TGCAGTGCTAGTCGGACTAGCGACGAGACCCAGTACTTC
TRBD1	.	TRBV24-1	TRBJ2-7	CATGDRGESGEQYF	TGTGCCACCGGGGACAGGGGTGAATCGGGCGAGCAGTACTTC
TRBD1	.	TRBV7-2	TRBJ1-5	CASSLNTGGSNQPQHF	TGTGCCAGCAGCTTGAATACAGGGGGTAGCAATCAGCCCCAGCATTTT
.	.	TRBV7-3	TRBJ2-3	CASSSGVTTDTQYF	TGTGCCAGCAGCTCGGGTGTTACCACAGATACGCAGTATTTT
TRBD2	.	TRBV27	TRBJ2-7	CASSETGTSGYGQYF	TGTGCCAGCAGTGAAACCGGGACTAGCGGGTACGGGCAGTACTTC
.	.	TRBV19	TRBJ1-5	CATQWGEGDQPQHF	TGTGCCACCCAGTGGGGCGAGGGGGATCAGCCCCAGCATTTT
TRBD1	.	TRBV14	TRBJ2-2	CASSQGYTGAGELFF	TGTGCCAGCAGCCAAGGATATACAGGGGCCGGGGAGCTGTTTTTT
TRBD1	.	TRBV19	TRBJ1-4	CASTTQGAANEKLFF	TGTGCCAGTACCACCCAGGGGGCGGCTAATGAAAAACTGTTTTTT
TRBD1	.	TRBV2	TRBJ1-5	CASQGAGNQPQHF	TGTGCCAGTCAGGGGGCGGGCAATCAGCCCCAGCATTTT
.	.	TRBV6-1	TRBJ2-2	CASSDRGAGTGELFF	TGTGCCAGCAGTGATCGGGGGGCGGGCACCGGGGAGCTGTTTTTT
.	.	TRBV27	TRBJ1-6	CASSLRGSSYNSPLHF	TGTGCCAGCAGTTTAAGGGGGAGCTCCTATAATTCACCCCTCCACTTT
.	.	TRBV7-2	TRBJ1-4	CASSLGGGDGEKLFF	TGTGCCAGCAGCTTAGGGGGAGGGGATGGGGAAAAACTGTTTTTT
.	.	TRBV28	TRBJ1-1	CASSLLMGAGAEAFF	TGTGCCAGCAGTTTATTAATGGGGGCAGGCGCTGAAGCTTTCTTT
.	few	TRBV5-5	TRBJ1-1	CASSNLPLANTEAFF	TGTGCCAGCAGCAATCTGCCCTTGGCGAACACTGAAGCTTTCTTT
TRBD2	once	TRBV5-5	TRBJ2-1	CASSLDRGVTYNEQFF	TGTGCCAGCAGCTTGGATCGGGGGGTTACCTACAATGAGCAGTTCTTC
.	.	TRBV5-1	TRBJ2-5	CASSLGNNNPETQYF	TGCGCCAGCAGCTTGGGAAACAATAACCCCGAGACCCAGTACTTC
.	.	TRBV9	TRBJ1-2	CASSVVEPGPKANYGYTF	TGTGCCAGCAGCGTAGTGGAACCAGGGCCCAAAGCTAACTATGGCTACACCTTC
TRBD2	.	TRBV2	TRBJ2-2	CASSTNGLAITGELFF	TGTGCCAGCAGTACGAATGGACTAGCGATCACCGGGGAGCTGTTTTTT
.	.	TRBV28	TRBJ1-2	CASSLRSYGYTF	TGTGCCAGCAGTTTACGGTCCTATGGCTACACCTTC
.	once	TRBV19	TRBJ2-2	CAGEGDTGELFF	TGTGCCGGAGAAGGGGACACCGGGGAGCTGTTTTTT
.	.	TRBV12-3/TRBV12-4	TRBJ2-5	CASSLMRGETQYF	TGTGCCAGCAGTTTAATGCGGGGAGAGACCCAGTACTTC
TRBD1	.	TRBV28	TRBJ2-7	CASSFTGAYEQYF	TGTGCCAGCAGTTTTACAGGGGCCTACGAGCAGTACTTC
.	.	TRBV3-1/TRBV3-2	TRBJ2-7	CASSQGSVISYEQYF	TGTGCCAGCAGCCAAGGTTCCGTAATCTCCTACGAGCAGTACTTC
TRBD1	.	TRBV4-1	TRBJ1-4	CASSQTGQVREKLFF	TGCGCCAGCAGCCAGACGGGACAGGTTCGGGAAAAACTGTTTTTT
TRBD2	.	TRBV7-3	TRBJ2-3	CASSPLLAGADTQYF	TGTGCCAGCAGCCCCCTACTAGCGGGAGCAGATACGCAGTATTTT
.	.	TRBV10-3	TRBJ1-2	CAISVGAANYGYTF	TGTGCCATCAGTGTAGGGGCAGCCAACTATGGCTACACCTTC
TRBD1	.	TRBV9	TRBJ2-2	CASSLTIPGQGDTGELFF	TGTGCCAGCAGCCTCACTATCCCGGGACAGGGGGACACCGGGGAGCTGTTTTTT
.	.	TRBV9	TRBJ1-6	CASSVEPGNDSPLHF	TGTGCCAGCAGCGTAGAGCCGGGGAACGATTCACCCCTCCACTTT
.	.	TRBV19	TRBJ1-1	CASSIPRENTEAFF	TGTGCCAGTAGTATCCCCAGGGAGAACACTGAAGCTTTCTTT
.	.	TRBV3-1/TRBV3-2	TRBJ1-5	CASSQDGRGSGPQHF	TGTGCCAGCAGCCAAGATGGCCGGGGTTCGGGGCCCCAGCATTTT
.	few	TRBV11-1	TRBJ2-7	CASSVTSFYEQYF	TGTGCCAGCAGCGTTACTAGTTTCTACGAGCAGTACTTC
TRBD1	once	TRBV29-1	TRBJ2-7	CSVRGQGRWQYF	TGCAGCGTGAGGGGACAGGGGAGATGGCAGTACTTC
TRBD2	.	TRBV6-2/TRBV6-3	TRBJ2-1	CASSYEAAGAGDEQFF	TGTGCCAGCAGTTATGAAGCGGCGGGAGCTGGTGATGAGCAGTTCTTC
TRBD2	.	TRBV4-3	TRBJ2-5	CASSRVSAGRGVETQYF	TGCGCCAGCAGCCGAGTCTCTGCGGGGCGGGGGGTGGAGACCCAGTACTTC
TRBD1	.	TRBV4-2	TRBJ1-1	CASSQEGTGGTEAFF	TGTGCCAGCAGCCAAGAAGGGACAGGGGGCACTGAAGCTTTCTTT
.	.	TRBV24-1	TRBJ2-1	CATSDRTDSFYNEQFF	TGTGCCACCAGTGACCGAACGGACAGCTTCTACAATGAGCAGTTCTTC
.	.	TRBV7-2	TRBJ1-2	CASNPNEGVGYTF	TGTGCCAGCAACCCAAACGAGGGGGTTGGCTACACCTTC
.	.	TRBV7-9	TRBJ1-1	CATQPGWLNTEAFF	TGTGCCACCCAACCAGGGTGGTTGAACACTGAAGCTTTCTTT
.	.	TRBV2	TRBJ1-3	CASRPDRLLGNTIYF	TGTGCCAGCAGGCCGGACAGACTTCTTGGAAACACCATATATTTT
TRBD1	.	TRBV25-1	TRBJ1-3	CATEHPVTGGQNTIYF	TGTGCCACCGAGCACCCTGTGACAGGGGGCCAAAACACCATATATTTT
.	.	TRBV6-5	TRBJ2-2	CASSYSGNTGELFF	TGTGCCAGCAGTTATTCAGGGAACACCGGGGAGCTGTTTTTT
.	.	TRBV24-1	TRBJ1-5	CATSDPRQGGWTQHF	TGTGCCACCAGTGATCCCCGGCAAGGAGGGTGGACCCAGCATTTT
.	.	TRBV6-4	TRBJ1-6	CASSTGSYNSPLHF	TGTGCCAGCTCTACGGGCTCCTATAATTCACCCCTCCACTTT
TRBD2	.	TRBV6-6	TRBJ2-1	CASRLPGLEQFF	TGTGCCAGCAGACTGCCGGGACTAGAACAGTTCTTC
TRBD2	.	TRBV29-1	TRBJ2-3	CSFLGREGDSGTQYF	TGCAGCTTCCTGGGGCGGGAGGGAGATTCTGGTACGCAGTATTTT
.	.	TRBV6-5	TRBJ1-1	CASRPLRGFTEAFF	TGTGCCAGCAGACCACTTAGAGGGTTCACTGAAGCTTTCTTT
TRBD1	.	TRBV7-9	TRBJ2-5	CASSLQGAPETQYF	TGTGCCAGCAGCTTACAGGGGGCCCCAGAGACCCAGTACTTC
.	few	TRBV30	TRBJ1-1	CAWGTLNTEAFF	TGTGCCTGGGGGACTTTGAACACTGAAGCTTTCTTT